The 26 T cell receptor beta chains presented below share a single source sample, sequenced in a study of T-cell reconstitution after alpha-beta-depleted transplantation in children. Library preparation (for TCRbeta) was performed with unique molecular identifiers. Each CDR3 protein is one row after TCRdb ran MiXCR on the PCR reads. The top ten clones hold roughly 28% of a sample with around 960,000 distinct CDR3 sequences, under 30% of them seen once. Here the sequenced sample was PBMCs, mostly from graft donor cells, taken 360 days after TCRalphabeta/CD19-depleted stem cell transplant. These receptors were obtained from a boy less than two years old who had a stem cell transplant for SCID, so the T cells may come from the graft donor.

This clonotype came up a few times. This rearrangement joins TRBV20-1 to TRBJ1-6; 9 nucleotides match TRBD1. After removal of 3 bases from V and 10 bases from J, the junction contained 10 bases not matched to a gene. The CDR3 is 15 amino acids. The germline CDR1 and CDR2 sequences are DFQATT and SNEGSKA (reference sequence). CDR3 sequence reads: CSARSGDRVRSPLHF. The CDR3 DNA follows: TGCAGTGCTAGGAGTGGGGACAGGGTACGATCACCCCTCCACTTT.

The chain carries TRBV5-4 and TRBJ2-3; either TRBD1 or TRBD2 may fit D (6 bases each). This CDR3 region has 15 residues. Germline CDR1 reads SGHNT; CDR2 reads YYREEE (reference sequence). V was pared by 0 bases and J by 4 bases, with 12 bases between. The CDR3 sequence is CASSLAGARSDTQYF. CDR3 nucleotides: TGTGCCAGCAGCTTGGCGGGGGCCAGGTCAGATACGCAGTATTTT. Complete variable domain (other parts from reference TRBV5-4 and TRBJ2-3): ETGVTQSPTHLIKTRGQQVTLRCSSQSGHNTVSWYQQALGQGPQFIFQYYREEENGRGNFPPRFSGLQFPNYSSELNVNALELDDSALYLCASSLAGARSDTQYFGPGTRLTVL.

This chain links TRBV20-1 with TRBJ2-5; no definite D call. CDR1 and CDR2 (germline): DFQATT, SNEGSKA (reference sequence). The ends were cut back, 1 base at V and 2 bases at J, with 5 bases in the middle. The CDR3 is 12 amino acids. The CDR3 bases are TGCAGTGCTAGAGTCTCTCAAGAGACCCAGTACTTC. Amino acid sequence: CSARVSQETQYF.

The chain links TRBV12-3 or TRBV12-4 to TRBJ2-1, with a possible D match to TRBD1 (6 bases). This CDR3 region has 15 residues. V was clipped by 5 bases and J by 4 bases, with 15 bases between them. The CDR3 protein is CASSTQGKGYNEQFF. CDR3 nucleotide sequence: TGTGCCAGCAGTACACAGGGAAAAGGGTACAATGAGCAGTTCTTC.

This clonotype was recorded many times. At one of its ends the junction is not consistent with the germline gene, which may arise from a read error. The chain uses TRBV5-1 and TRBJ2-3; D gene ambiguous. This CDR3 contains 14 residues. Germline V gene sequence: CDR1 SGHRS, CDR2 YFSETQ. The CDR3 here is CASSLVGPTDTQYF. For the CDR3, the DNA is TGTGCCAGCAGCTTAGTAGGCCCCACAGATACGCAGTATTTT.

The genes are TRBV12-3 or TRBV12-4 and TRBJ2-1, with 7 bases lining up with TRBD1. The CDR3 loop spans 18 amino acids. V was pared by 5 bases and J by 1 base, with 14 bases of the junction left unmatched. The CDR3 reads CASSTRSTGASSYNEQFF. Here the CDR3 DNA reads TGTGCCAGCAGTACACGGTCTACAGGGGCTTCTTCCTACAATGAGCAGTTCTTC.

This clonotype turned up a few times. The genes are TRBV12-3 or TRBV12-4 and TRBJ2-7; D may be TRBD2 (6 bases). V lost 4 bases to trimming and J lost 0 bases, with 19 bases between them. This CDR3 is 17 amino acids long. The CDR3 region has the DNA TGTGCCAGCAGTTCACCCTCCGGGAGTATTCCCTCCTACGAGCAGTACTTC. Its protein is CASSSPSGSIPSYEQYF.

This sequence joins TRBV28 and TRBJ2-7, with a possible D match to TRBD1 (5 bases). Germline CDR1 reads MDHEN; CDR2 reads SYDVKM. CDR3 size: 14 residues. V shed 3 bases and J shed 1 base, with 10 bases lying between them. The CDR3 DNA reads TGTGCCAGCAGTTTCCCAGGGAAGTCCTACGAGCAGTACTTC. It encodes CASSFPGKSYEQYF.

This clonotype appeared many times. The DNA for the CDR3 is TGTGCCATCAGCCTGGCTGGTGATGAGCAGTTCTTC. Translation gives CAISLAGDEQFF. V and J are TRBV10-3 and TRBJ2-1; D gene unclear. Trimming removed 6 bases at V and 8 bases at J, with 11 bases between. There are 12 residues in the CDR3. Germline assignment: CDR1 ENHRY and CDR2 SYGVKD.

V and J are TRBV4-1 and TRBJ2-2; 7 bases are shared with TRBD1. Germline CDR1 reads MGHRA; CDR2 reads YSYEKL. This CDR3 comprises 15 residues. Germline trimming cut 3 bases from V and 4 bases from J; bases unmatched to any gene: 5. The CDR3 loop is CASSHSDRATGELFF. CDR3 DNA sequence: TGCGCCAGCAGCCACTCTGACAGGGCCACCGGGGAGCTGTTTTTT.

V usage is TRBV5-1 and J usage is TRBJ1-1, with D perhaps matching TRBD1 (6 bases). The V gene lost 3 bases and the J gene lost 0 bases, with 15 bases spanning the gap. CDR3 length equals 16 residues. CDR1 and CDR2 from the germline V gene are SGHRS and YFSETQ. The CDR3 DNA reads as TGCGCCAGCAGCTCCGGACAGTCTTCATTGAACACTGAAGCTTTCTTT. Protein product: CASSSGQSSLNTEAFF.

The chain carries TRBV27 and TRBJ2-2, with 9 bases identical to TRBD1. The V gene end was trimmed by 3 bases and the J gene end by 7 bases; junction bases not matched to a gene: 12. The CDR3 consists of 17 residues. Germline loops: CDR1 MNHEY, CDR2 SMNVEV (reference sequence). The CDR3 DNA reads TGTGCCAGCAGTTTTGTAGCCGGGACAGGGTTAATCGGGGAGCTGTTTTTT. Its translation: CASSFVAGTGLIGELFF.

V gene TRBV5-1 combines with J gene TRBJ1-2; TRBD1 aligns across 9 bases. The CDR3 is 15 residues long. V lost 3 bases, J lost 6 bases, and 9 bases stayed unmatched. Germline V CDR1 and CDR2: SGHRS, YFSETQ. The CDR3 DNA is TGCGCCAGCAGCTGGGGGACAGGGAGGATGGATGGCTACACCTTC. Translation: CASSWGTGRMDGYTF.

The chain recombines TRBV10-3 with TRBJ2-2, with 10 bases lining up with TRBD1. The CDR3 consists of 14 residues. CDR1 ENHRY and CDR2 SYGVKD come from the germline V gene. V gave up 6 bases and J gave up 6 bases; unmatched junction bases: 4. The DNA for the CDR3 is TGTGCCATCAGAGATGACAGGGGGCCCGGGGAGCTGTTTTTT. Translated: CAIRDDRGPGELFF.

J is TRBJ2-5 and V is TRBV2, with 14 bases matching TRBD2. Losses at the gene ends were 4 bases for V and 4 bases for J; bases not matched to a gene: 5. CDR3 length equals 16 residues. The germline gives CDR1 SNHLY, CDR2 FYNNEI. The CDR3 loop is CASSGRLAGGRETQYF. The CDR3 region has the DNA TGTGCCAGCAGTGGTCGACTAGCGGGGGGGCGAGAGACCCAGTACTTC.

This clonotype was observed a handful of times. The chain carries TRBV28 and TRBJ2-7; possibly TRBD1 for D (6 bases). The V end lost 5 bases, the J end lost 1 base, and 15 bases lay between the germline ends. The CDR3 loop spans 15 amino acids. Per germline, CDR1 MDHEN and CDR2 SYDVKM. The CDR3 spells CASSKQGLGSYEQYF. The CDR3 DNA follows: TGTGCCAGCAGTAAACAGGGTTTGGGATCCTACGAGCAGTACTTC.

The sample holds a few counts of this clonotype. CDR3 sequence: CATRTSGVLTQYF. CDR3 in DNA: TGTGCCACCAGGACTAGCGGGGTTCTTACGCAGTATTTT. The rearrangement links TRBV6-2 or TRBV6-3 to TRBJ2-3; 12 nucleotides agree with TRBD2. Germline loops: CDR1 MNHEY, CDR2 SVGEGT. CDR3 size: 13 residues. The V and J ends lost 10 bases and 8 bases, in that order; junction bases with no gene match: 7.

This clonotype appeared a few times. J is TRBJ1-2 and V is TRBV7-8, with D perhaps TRBD1 (6 bases). V gave up 5 bases and J gave up 8 bases, with 15 bases separating them. CDR1 is SGHVS and CDR2 is FQNEAQ in the germline V gene. The CDR3 spans 13 residues. For the CDR3, the DNA is TGTGCCAGCAGCCCGTACAGGGTACAGGGCTACACCTTC. Amino acids: CASSPYRVQGYTF.

This clonotype was counted a few times. The J gene is TRBJ2-7, the V gene TRBV5-1, with 8 nucleotides matching TRBD1. Trimming removed 7 bases from V and 4 bases from J; junction bases left unmatched: 7. The CDR3 runs 13 residues. Germline loops: CDR1 SGHRS, CDR2 YFSETQ. The CDR3 DNA is TGCGCCAGCCGTCCAGGGGGCGGGTACGAGCAGTACTTC. This gives the protein CASRPGGGYEQYF.

CDR3 sequence (DNA): TGTGCCAGCAGCCCCTTACGGACATTACCCACTGAAGCTTTCTTT. Amino acids: CASSPLRTLPTEAFF. The V call is TRBV12-3 or TRBV12-4, the J call TRBJ1-1; a possible D gene is TRBD1 (5 bases). V was pared by 6 bases and J by 4 bases, with 18 bases between. The CDR3 spans 15 residues.

The chain employs TRBV4-3 and TRBJ2-3; 13 bases line up with TRBD2. The CDR3 is made up of 16 amino acids. Germline loops: CDR1 LGHNA, CDR2 YSLEER. V lost 3 bases, J lost 4 bases, and 4 bases stayed unmatched. The CDR3 here is CASSQGLAGSSDTQYF. CDR3 DNA: TGCGCCAGCAGCCAGGGACTAGCGGGGTCCTCAGATACGCAGTATTTT.

J is TRBJ2-2 and V is TRBV12-3 or TRBV12-4, with unresolved D. This CDR3 contains 16 residues. Between the trimmed V and J ends, which lost 5 bases and 3 bases, there was a span of 16 bases. The CDR3 here is CASSPSGKAHTGELFF. CDR3 nucleotide sequence: TGTGCCAGCAGTCCCTCCGGTAAGGCCCACACCGGGGAGCTGTTTTTT.

A few counts support this clonotype. This chain joins TRBV4-1 and TRBJ2-1; weak D call: TRBD1 (5 bases). This CDR3 region has 15 residues. V lost 4 bases, J lost 8 bases, and 18 bases lay in between. Germline V gene lookup returns CDR1 MGHRA and CDR2 YSYEKL. In DNA, the CDR3 is TGCGCCAGCAGCCGACCACCCTCCTCCAGGGATGAGCAGTTCTTC. It encodes CASSRPPSSRDEQFF.

Of note for this clonotype: An end of the junction differs from the germline gene, which may be a read error. V and J are TRBV4-1 and TRBJ1-6; 7 nucleotides align to TRBD1. CDR3 length: 20 amino acids. Germline V lookup: CDR1 MGHRA, CDR2 YSYEKL. The chain's CDR3 is CASSRVGLRVGQRIHSPLHF. CDR3 sequence (DNA): TGCGCCAGCAGCCGAGTAGGGCTTCGAGTGGGACAGAGAATTCATTCCCCCCTCCACTTT.

This chain connects TRBV6-1 to TRBJ1-5; 9 bases align to TRBD1. Germline V gene sequence: CDR1 MNHNS, CDR2 SASEGT. This CDR3 region has 15 residues. V dropped 6 bases and J dropped 3; count of bases not matched to a gene: 6. The CDR3 loop reads CASRTGGASNQPQHF. The CDR3 DNA follows: TGTGCCAGCAGAACAGGGGGCGCATCCAATCAGCCCCAGCATTTT.

The gene calls are TRBV12-3 or TRBV12-4 and TRBJ1-5, with D possibly being TRBD1 (5 bases). The CDR3 contains 17 residues. V lost 3 bases to trimming and J lost 0 bases, with 15 bases between them. The CDR3 bases are TGTGCCAGCAGTTTCGGGTCGACAGTTTATAGCAATCAGCCCCAGCATTTT. Amino acid sequence: CASSFGSTVYSNQPQHF.